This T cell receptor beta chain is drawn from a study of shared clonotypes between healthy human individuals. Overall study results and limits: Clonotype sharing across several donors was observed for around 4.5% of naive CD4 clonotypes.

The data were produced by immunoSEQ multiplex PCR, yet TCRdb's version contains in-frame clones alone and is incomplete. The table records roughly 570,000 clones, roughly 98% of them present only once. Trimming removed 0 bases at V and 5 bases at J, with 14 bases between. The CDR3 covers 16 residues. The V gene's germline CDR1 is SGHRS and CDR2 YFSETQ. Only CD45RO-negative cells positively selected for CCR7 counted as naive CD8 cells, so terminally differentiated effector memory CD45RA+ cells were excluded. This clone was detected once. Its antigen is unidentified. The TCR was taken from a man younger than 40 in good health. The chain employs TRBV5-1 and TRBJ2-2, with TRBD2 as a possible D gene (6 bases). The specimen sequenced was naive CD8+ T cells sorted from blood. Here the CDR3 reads CASSLAHLGSTGELFF. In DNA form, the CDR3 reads TGCGCCAGCAGCTTGGCCCACCTCGGGAGTACCGGGGAGCTGTTTTTT.